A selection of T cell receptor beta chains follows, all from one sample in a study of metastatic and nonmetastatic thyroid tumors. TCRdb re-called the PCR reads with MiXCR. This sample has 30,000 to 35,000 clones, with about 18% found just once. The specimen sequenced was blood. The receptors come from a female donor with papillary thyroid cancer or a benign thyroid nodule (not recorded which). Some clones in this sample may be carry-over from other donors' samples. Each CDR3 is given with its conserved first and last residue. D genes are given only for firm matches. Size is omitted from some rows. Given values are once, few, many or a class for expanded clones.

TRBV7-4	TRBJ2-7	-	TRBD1	TGTGCCAGCAGGAGGCAGCCGGGGACAGCGCCCTACGAGCAGTACTTC	CASRRQPGTAPYEQYF
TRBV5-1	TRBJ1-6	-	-	TGCGCCAGCAGCTTGGCCGCGGGGACACCAGATTCACCCCTCCACTTT	CASSLAAGTPDSPLHF
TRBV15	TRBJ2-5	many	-	TGTGCCACCAGCGTAGCCCGGGGGCAGTCTGGAGAGACCCAGTACTTC	CATSVARGQSGETQYF
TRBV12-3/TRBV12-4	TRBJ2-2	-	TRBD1	TGTGCCAGCAGGACTTCAAGGGGGCGGAACACCGGGGAGCTGTTTTTT	CASRTSRGRNTGELFF
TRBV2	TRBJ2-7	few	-	TGTGCCAGCAAGGTGCGGGACGTCTCCTACGAGCAGTACTTC	CASKVRDVSYEQYF
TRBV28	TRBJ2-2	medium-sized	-	TGTGCCAGCGTAAAGGGGGCGAACACCGGGGAGCTGTTTTTT	CASVKGANTGELFF
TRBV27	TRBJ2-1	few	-	TGTGCCAGCAGTCCAAGGGCGTTTAGCGGTCGGAATGAGCAGTTCTTC	CASSPRAFSGRNEQFF
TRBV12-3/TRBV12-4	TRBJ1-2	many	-	TGTGCCAGCAGCCCGGTGTCGGGGGCAGGGAACTATGGCTACACCTTC	CASSPVSGAGNYGYTF
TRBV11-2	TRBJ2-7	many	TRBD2	TGTGCCAGCAGCCGGGGGGTAGCAAGCTCCTACGAGCAGTACTTC	CASSRGVASSYEQYF
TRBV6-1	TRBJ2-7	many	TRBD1	TGTGCCAGCAGCAGGGACAGAAGTTTCTACGAGCAGTACTTC	CASSRDRSFYEQYF
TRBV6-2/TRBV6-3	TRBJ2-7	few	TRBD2	TGTGCCAGCAGTTACCAAGTCGCGGGAGGGCCCGAGCAGTACTTC	CASSYQVAGGPEQYF
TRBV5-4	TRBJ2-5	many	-	TGTGCCAGCAGCTTGAGCAGCGGGTCCCAAGAGACCCAGTACTTC	CASSLSSGSQETQYF
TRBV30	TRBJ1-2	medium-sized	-	TGTGCCCGAGACCACCGGGGGTATGGCTACACCTTC	CARDHRGYGYTF
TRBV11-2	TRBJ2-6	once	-	TGTGCCAGCATCAACCCCCAATACTCTGGGGCCAACGTCCTGACTTTC	CASINPQYSGANVLTF
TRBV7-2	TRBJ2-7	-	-	TGTGCCAGCAGCTTATTTGGGGACTACGAGCAGTACTTC	CASSLFGDYEQYF
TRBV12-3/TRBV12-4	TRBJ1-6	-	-	TGTGCCAGCAGGGGGGATTCACCCCTCCACTTT	CASRGDSPLHF
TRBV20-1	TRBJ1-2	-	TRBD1	TGCAGTGCTACGGACAGGGGGTCTTATGGCTACACCTTC	CSATDRGSYGYTF
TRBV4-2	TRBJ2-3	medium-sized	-	TGTGCCAGCAGCCGGGACACCACAGATACGCAGTATTTT	CASSRDTTDTQYF
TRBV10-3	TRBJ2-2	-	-	TGTGCCATCAGTGAGTCGGGGGCGGGTGTCACCGGGGAGCTGTTTTTT	CAISESGAGVTGELFF
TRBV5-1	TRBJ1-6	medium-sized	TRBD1	TGCGCCAGCAGCTTGGCCCCCGGGACAGTTAATTCACCCCTCCACTTT	CASSLAPGTVNSPLHF
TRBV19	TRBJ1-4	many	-	TGTGCCAGTAGTATTTTCCCGGGGCGGGGTGTGTTTTTT	CASSIFPGRGVFF
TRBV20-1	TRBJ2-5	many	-	TGCAGTGCTGGAGGGGGACTCGGGGAGACCCAGTACTTC	CSAGGGLGETQYF
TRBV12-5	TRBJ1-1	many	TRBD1	TGTGCTAGTGCCCAAATGGACAGGGGAACTGAAGCTTTCTTT	CASAQMDRGTEAFF
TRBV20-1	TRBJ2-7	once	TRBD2	TGCAGTGCTGAGATAGCGGGAGCTGGCTACGAGCAGTACTTC	CSAEIAGAGYEQYF
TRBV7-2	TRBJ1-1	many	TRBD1	TGTGCCAGCAGCTTAGGACAGGGTAGGCGGGCTTTCTTT	CASSLGQGRRAFF
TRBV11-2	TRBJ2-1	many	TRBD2	TGTGCCAGCAGACCTCTAGCGGGGTGGGTCTATGAGCAGTTCTTC	CASRPLAGWVYEQFF
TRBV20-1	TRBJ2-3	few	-	TGCAGTGCTAGAGATGATGACGGGAGCCCAGATACGCAGTATTTT	CSARDDDGSPDTQYF
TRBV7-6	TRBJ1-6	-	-	TGTGCCAGCAGCCCAGCCAACACAGCTAAACTCAATTCACCCCTCCACTTT	CASSPANTAKLNSPLHF
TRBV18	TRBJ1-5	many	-	TGTGCCAGCTCACGTTCCGGGGTTATGGACTCTCAGCCCCAGCATTTT	CASSRSGVMDSQPQHF
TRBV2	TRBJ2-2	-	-	TGTGCCAGCAGAGTCCCGGGGTTCAAGGGGGAGCTGTTTTTT	CASRVPGFKGELFF
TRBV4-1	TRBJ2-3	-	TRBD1	TGCGCCAGCAGCCAAGATGGGACAGGGTCATTCACAGATACGCAGTATTTT	CASSQDGTGSFTDTQYF
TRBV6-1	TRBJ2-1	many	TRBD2	TGTGCCAGCAGTGAGCTAGCGGGAGAAGTGAGAAATGAGCAGTTCTTC	CASSELAGEVRNEQFF
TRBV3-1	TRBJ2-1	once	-	TGTACCAGCAGCCTGACCCTCACACGGTACAATGAGCAGTTCTTC	CTSSLTLTRYNEQFF
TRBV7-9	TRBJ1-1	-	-	TGTGCCAGTTCGGGAGGGGGGATGAACACTGAAGCTTTCTTT	CASSGGGMNTEAFF
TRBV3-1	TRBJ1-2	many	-	TGTGCCAGCAGCCAAGATCGACAGGTCGGAGATGGCTACACCTTC	CASSQDRQVGDGYTF
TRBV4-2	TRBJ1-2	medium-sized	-	TGTGCCAGCAGCCAACTAGACGGAAGCTATGGCTACACCTTC	CASSQLDGSYGYTF
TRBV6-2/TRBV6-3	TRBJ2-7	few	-	TGTGCCACTGGGTACTCCTACGAGCAGTACTTC	CATGYSYEQYF